This T cell receptor (beta chain) was found in a study of blood T cell repertoires in COVID-19. The wider study: T cells, B-cell-depleted T cells, or PBMCs supplied cDNA or gDNA.

Unmatched junction bases numbered 7, after V lost 5 bases and J lost 2 bases. The CDR3 runs 15 residues. Germline V gene lookup returns CDR1 SGHTA and CDR2 FQGNSA. Per the authors' pipeline: Amplified reference gene primers provided the basis for estimating nucleated cell counts. Sequenced by immunoSEQ multiplex PCR; TCRdb stores in-frame clones only, minus some. Clone size and the V and J calls come from that table; the DNA yielded D and trimming. The sample records 100,000 to 130,000 clones, roughly 85% being singletons. The genes are TRBV7-2 and TRBJ2-5; 8 positions match TRBD1. Sequenced material: peripheral blood. The receptor's source is a human donor in a cohort sampled during active COVID-19. The CDR3: CASSLGQGNQETQYF. Written as DNA, the CDR3 is TGTGCCAGCAGCCTAGGACAGGGCAATCAAGAGACCCAGTACTTC. Supplemented by reference TRBV7-2 and TRBJ2-5, the full variable domain reads GAGVSQSPSNKVTEKGKDVELRCDPISGHTALYWYRQSLGQGLEFLIYFQGNSAPDKSGLPSDRFSAERTGGSVSTLTIQRTQQEDSAVYLCASSLGQGNQETQYFGPGTRLLVL.